This is a list of T cell receptor beta chains from one sample in a study of T cell responses to AZD1222 COVID-19 vaccine. Profiled with immunoSEQ multiplex PCR; TCRdb holds only in-frame clones, not every one. The repertoire includes just under 90,000 clones, approximately 91% of them detected once, and around 5.8% sits in the top ten. Sequencing was performed on peripheral blood, taken on day 0 of AZD1222 vaccination. Receptor source: an adult in good health. Each CDR3 is given with its conserved first and last residue. D genes are given only for firm matches. Not all rows give a size; the values are once, few, many and, for expanded clones, a class.

NA	TRBV7-8	TRBJ2-7	TRBD2	CASSSLSPGLAGEEQYF	TGTGCCAGCAGCTCCCTCTCTCCGGGACTAGCGGGGGAGGAGCAGTACTTC
NA	TRBV4-1	TRBJ2-7	NA	CASSQEGSGHEQYF	TGCGCCAGCAGCCAAGAGGGATCTGGCCACGAGCAGTACTTC
NA	TRBV30	TRBJ1-2	TRBD1	CAWSAGQGVVYGYTF	TGTGCCTGGAGTGCGGGACAGGGAGTCGTCTATGGCTACACCTTC
NA	TRBV5-6	TRBJ1-5	NA	CASSGGGPYSNQPQHF	TGTGCCAGCAGTGGAGGGGGACCCTATAGCAATCAGCCCCAGCATTTT
once	TRBV2	TRBJ1-2	TRBD1	CASSNPQGLSYGYTF	TGTGCCAGCAGTAACCCACAGGGGCTCTCCTATGGCTACACCTTC
NA	TRBV19	TRBJ1-5	NA	CASSIPRQAYNQPQHF	TGTGCCAGTAGTATCCCCCGACAGGCCTATAATCAGCCCCAGCATTTT
NA	TRBV7-3	TRBJ1-1	NA	CASSLYIDTEAFF	TGTGCCAGCAGCCTTTACATAGACACTGAAGCTTTCTTT
NA	TRBV9	TRBJ2-5	NA	CASSPNQQRETQYF	TGTGCCAGCAGCCCGAACCAACAGCGGGAGACCCAGTACTTC
NA	TRBV27	TRBJ2-2	NA	CASSFGRNTGELFF	TGTGCCAGCAGTTTTGGAAGAAACACCGGGGAGCTGTTTTTT
NA	TRBV10-3	TRBJ2-2	NA	CAISEGLINTGELFF	TGTGCCATCAGTGAAGGACTTATAAACACCGGGGAGCTGTTTTTT
NA	TRBV19	TRBJ1-5	TRBD1	CASRRTGFGNQPQHF	TGTGCCAGTAGACGGACAGGGTTTGGCAATCAGCCCCAGCATTTT
NA	TRBV6-4	TRBJ2-3	NA	CASREGGGTDTQYF	TGTGCCAGCAGGGAAGGGGGAGGCACAGATACGCAGTATTTT
NA	TRBV5-6	TRBJ1-5	NA	CASSRIGGDNQPQHF	TGTGCCAGCAGCCGAATAGGAGGGGACAATCAGCCCCAGCATTTT
NA	TRBV24-1	TRBJ1-2	TRBD1	CATSEPTGGAGYTF	TGTGCCACCAGTGAGCCGACAGGGGGCGCCGGCTACACCTTC
NA	TRBV5-1	TRBJ1-4	NA	CASSLGDSEKLFF	TGCGCCAGCAGCTTGGGGGACTCGGAAAAACTGTTTTTT
NA	TRBV18	TRBJ2-7	NA	CASSPGQGSYEQYF	TGTGCCAGCTCACCGGGGCAGGGCTCCTACGAGCAGTACTTC